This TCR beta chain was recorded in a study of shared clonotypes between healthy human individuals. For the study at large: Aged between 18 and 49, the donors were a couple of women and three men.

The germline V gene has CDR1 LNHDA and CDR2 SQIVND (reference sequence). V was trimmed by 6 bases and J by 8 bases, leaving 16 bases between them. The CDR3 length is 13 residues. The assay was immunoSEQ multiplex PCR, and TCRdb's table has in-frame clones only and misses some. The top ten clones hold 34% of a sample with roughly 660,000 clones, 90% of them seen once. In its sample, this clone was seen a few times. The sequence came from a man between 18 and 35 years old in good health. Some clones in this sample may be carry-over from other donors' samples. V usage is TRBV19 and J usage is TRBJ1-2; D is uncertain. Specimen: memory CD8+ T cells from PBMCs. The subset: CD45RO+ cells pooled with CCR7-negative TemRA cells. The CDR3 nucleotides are TGTGCCAGTAGCCTTCTATCAGAGGACGGCTACACCTTC. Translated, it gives CASSLLSEDGYTF.